Listed below are T cell receptor beta chains from one sample, sequenced in a study of graft-versus-host responses after intestinal transplantation. Repertoires were generated with immunoSEQ multiplex PCR, while TCRdb's copy carries only in-frame clones and drops some. The repertoire has about 38,000 clones, 83% of them found once; the top ten carry about 3.7%. The sample here was PBMCs, taken about 38 months after transplant. The receptors were sampled from a human patient who received an intestinal transplant, so some T cells may come from the graft donor. The CDR3 runs from the conserved cysteine through the conserved F or W. Fields, in order: V gene, D gene, CDR3 length, clone size, J gene, CDR3 protein, CDR3 DNA. D genes are given only for firm matches. The size field is filled for only some rows; it gives once, few, many or a size class.

TRBV7-9,.,15,.,TRBJ2-7,CASSQEDRGSYEQYF,TGTGCCAGCAGCCAAGAGGACCGTGGGTCCTACGAGCAGTACTTC
TRBV19,.,15,.,TRBJ2-7,CASSSSGTGSYEQYF,TGTGCCAGTAGTTCGTCGGGGACGGGCTCCTACGAGCAGTACTTC
TRBV27,TRBD1,14,.,TRBJ2-7,CASRRQGVIYEQYF,TGTGCCAGCCGGAGACAGGGAGTAATCTACGAGCAGTACTTC
TRBV7-6,TRBD1,14,.,TRBJ1-5,CASSPGTGTSAQHF,TGTGCCAGCAGCCCGGGGACAGGGACGTCGGCCCAGCATTTT
TRBV29-1,.,14,.,TRBJ1-1,CSAQGTSMNTEAFF,TGCAGCGCGCAGGGGACATCTATGAACACTGAAGCTTTCTTT
TRBV9,TRBD1,16,.,TRBJ2-5,CASSFSRDRGRETQYF,TGTGCCAGCAGCTTTAGCCGGGACAGGGGCCGCGAGACCCAGTACTTC
TRBV28,TRBD2,18,once,TRBJ2-5,CASSLWGTRGTIRETQYF,TGTGCCAGCAGTTTATGGGGGACTAGAGGCACCATCCGGGAGACCCAGTACTTC
TRBV9,TRBD1,16,.,TRBJ2-5,CASSVGPTGGGETQYF,TGTGCCAGCAGCGTAGGCCCCACAGGGGGCGGAGAGACCCAGTACTTC
TRBV19,.,13,.,TRBJ2-6,CASSIPGANVLTF,TGTGCCAGTAGTATACCCGGGGCCAACGTCCTGACTTTC
TRBV7-9,.,13,.,TRBJ2-3,CASREVGYDTQYF,TGTGCCAGCAGGGAGGTGGGGTACGATACGCAGTATTTT
TRBV20-1,.,11,once,TRBJ2-7,CSATRADEQYF,TGCAGTGCTACTCGCGCTGACGAGCAGTACTTC
TRBV19,.,18,.,TRBJ2-1,CASSITSHQGWSYNEQFF,TGTGCCAGTAGTATAACGTCGCATCAGGGGTGGTCCTACAATGAGCAGTTCTTC
TRBV5-4,.,16,.,TRBJ2-3,CASSLGAGRTADTQYF,TGTGCCAGCAGCTTGGGAGCGGGAAGGACAGCAGATACGCAGTATTTT
TRBV10-3,.,18,.,TRBJ2-1,CAISASSLVGESPNEQFF,TGTGCCATCAGTGCATCCTCCCTTGTGGGCGAATCTCCCAATGAGCAGTTCTTC
TRBV7-6,.,13,.,TRBJ1-1,CASSPGQQTEAFF,TGTGCCAGCAGCCCAGGACAGCAGACTGAAGCTTTCTTT
TRBV28,TRBD1,13,.,TRBJ1-2,CASGQQGSYGYTF,TGTGCCAGCGGCCAACAGGGGAGCTATGGCTACACCTTC
TRBV7-3,.,14,.,TRBJ2-1,CASSLQAKGNEQFF,TGTGCCAGCAGCTTACAAGCCAAGGGCAATGAGCAGTTCTTC
TRBV9,.,12,.,TRBJ2-3,CASSVASDTQYF,TGTGCCAGCAGCGTAGCTTCAGATACGCAGTATTTT
TRBV11-2,.,13,.,TRBJ1-1,CASSLGAGSEAFF,TGTGCCAGCAGCTTAGGTGCTGGATCTGAAGCTTTCTTT
TRBV7-8,.,15,.,TRBJ1-5,CASSLMSGLGSPQHF,TGTGCCAGCAGCTTAATGTCAGGGCTCGGATCGCCCCAGCATTTT
TRBV19,.,16,.,TRBJ1-1,CASSILGWRVNTEAFF,TGTGCCAGTAGTATTTTAGGTTGGAGGGTGAACACTGAAGCTTTCTTT
TRBV9,.,14,once,TRBJ1-4,CASSGGDSNEKLFF,TGTGCCAGCAGCGGGGGGGACTCCAATGAAAAACTGTTTTTT
TRBV11-2,TRBD2,17,.,TRBJ2-7,CASSLDGLAGEIDEQYF,TGTGCCAGCAGCTTAGATGGGCTAGCGGGAGAAATCGACGAGCAGTACTTC
TRBV19,.,14,.,TRBJ2-3,CASSISLATDTQYF,TGTGCCAGTAGTATTAGTCTAGCCACAGATACGCAGTATTTT
TRBV30,.,13,.,TRBJ2-7,CAWSEGLSYEQYF,TGTGCCTGGAGCGAGGGCCTTTCCTACGAGCAGTACTTC
TRBV30,.,16,.,TRBJ1-2,CAWSVVLSGGEGDYTF,TGTGCCTGGAGTGTTGTCCTGAGTGGAGGGGAGGGGGACTACACCTTC
TRBV6-5,.,11,once,TRBJ2-1,CASSYQGRQFF,TGTGCCAGCAGTTACCAGGGGCGTCAGTTCTTC
TRBV28,.,12,.,TRBJ2-2,CASSLLAGELFF,TGTGCCAGCAGTTTGCTAGCCGGGGAGCTGTTTTTT
TRBV18,.,17,.,TRBJ1-1,CASSPTPPGGQVTEAFF,TGTGCCAGCTCACCAACCCCTCCCGGTGGGCAGGTCACTGAAGCTTTCTTT
TRBV11-2,.,15,.,TRBJ2-1,CASSSLGARGNEQFF,TGTGCCAGCAGCTCTCTAGGGGCCAGGGGCAATGAGCAGTTCTTC
TRBV7-3,.,14,.,TRBJ2-2,CASRSGPGTGELFF,TGTGCCAGCAGATCCGGGCCAGGGACCGGGGAGCTGTTTTTT
TRBV15,TRBD2,15,.,TRBJ2-3,CATRGTSGATDTQYF,TGTGCCACCAGAGGGACTAGCGGGGCCACAGATACGCAGTATTTT
TRBV19,.,14,.,TRBJ1-4,CASARTPANEKLFF,TGTGCCAGTGCCCGGACGCCTGCTAATGAAAAACTGTTTTTT
TRBV6-4,.,14,few,TRBJ2-2,CASSDSPGTGELFF,TGTGCCAGCAGTGACTCCCCGGGGACCGGGGAGCTGTTTTTT
TRBV5-1,.,14,few,TRBJ1-1,CASSLVGGLTEAFF,TGCGCCAGCAGCTTGGTGGGGGGTTTAACTGAAGCTTTCTTT
TRBV19,.,12,.,TRBJ2-1,CASSFGGGEQFF,TGTGCCAGTAGCTTTGGGGGCGGAGAGCAGTTCTTC
TRBV18,.,16,once,TRBJ2-3,CASSPLVAEITDTQYF,TGTGCCAGCTCACCACTGGTAGCGGAAATCACAGATACGCAGTATTTT
TRBV5-1,.,13,.,TRBJ1-4,CASSPLRVGKLFF,TGCGCCAGCAGCCCCCTGAGGGTGGGAAAACTGTTTTTT
TRBV29-1,.,13,.,TRBJ1-2,CSVGNRVPYGYTF,TGCAGCGTTGGGAACCGGGTCCCCTATGGCTACACCTTC
TRBV7-9,.,16,.,TRBJ1-4,CASSRTGTPGAEKLFF,TGTGCCAGCAGCCGTACTGGGACCCCTGGCGCCGAAAAACTGTTTTTT
TRBV19,TRBD2,13,once,TRBJ2-1,CATLAGANNEQFF,TGTGCCACGTTAGCGGGGGCAAACAATGAGCAGTTCTTC
TRBV2,.,15,.,TRBJ2-5,CASSYSRVSQETQYF,TGTGCCAGCAGTTATTCGAGGGTCTCCCAGGAGACCCAGTACTTC
TRBV28,.,14,.,TRBJ1-1,CASSIAGPHTEAFF,TGTGCCAGCAGTATCGCCGGGCCTCACACTGAAGCTTTCTTT
TRBV14,TRBD2,15,.,TRBJ2-7,CASSQVAGTSGEQYF,TGTGCCAGCAGCCAAGTAGCGGGGACGAGTGGGGAGCAGTACTTC
TRBV4-2,.,13,.,TRBJ2-7,CASSQAGAYEQYF,TGTGCCAGCAGCCAAGCGGGAGCCTACGAGCAGTACTTC
TRBV19,.,12,few,TRBJ1-2,CASSLRLDGYTF,TGTGCCAGTAGCCTCAGATTGGATGGCTACACCTTC
TRBV6-1,TRBD1,13,.,TRBJ1-2,CASSWDRESGYTF,TGTGCCAGCAGTTGGGACAGGGAATCGGGCTACACCTTC
TRBV15,.,13,medium-sized,TRBJ2-1,CATSAPEYNEQFF,TGTGCCACCAGCGCCCCTGAGTACAATGAGCAGTTCTTC
TRBV27,TRBD2,16,.,TRBJ2-7,CASSLSSGGGTYEQYF,TGTGCCAGCAGTTTAAGCAGCGGGGGGGGAACCTACGAGCAGTACTTC